These T cell receptor beta chains were read from a single sample in a study of blood T cell repertoires in COVID-19. Produced via immunoSEQ multiplex PCR; TCRdb's table is partial and in-frame only. The sample records 160,000 or so clones, 84% being singletons. The sequencing sample was made of PBMCs or T cells enriched from blood (not recorded which). Receptor source: a woman aged 50 to 60 who had recovered from COVID-19. The CDR3 runs from the conserved cysteine through the conserved F or W. The D gene is left open where the match is weak. Only some rows state a clone size, as once, few, many or a class for expanded clones.

J gene: TRBJ2-7; clone size: NA; D gene: TRBD1; V gene: TRBV4-1; CDR3 DNA: TGCGCCAGCAGACCATTGACAGGGCCCTACGAGCAGTACTTC; CDR3 protein: CASRPLTGPYEQYF
J gene: TRBJ2-3; clone size: NA; D gene: NA; V gene: TRBV27; CDR3 DNA: TGTGCCAGCAGTTTAGGGGGGAGAAGGACAGATACGCAGTATTTT; CDR3 protein: CASSLGGRRTDTQYF
J gene: TRBJ2-3; clone size: NA; D gene: NA; V gene: TRBV3-1/TRBV3-2; CDR3 DNA: TGTGCCAGCAGCCAAAGCGGGTTCTCTAGCACAGATACGCAGTATTTT; CDR3 protein: CASSQSGFSSTDTQYF
J gene: TRBJ2-3; clone size: NA; D gene: NA; V gene: TRBV7-9; CDR3 DNA: TGTGCCAGCAGCTACAGAGGGTCCACAGATACGCAGTATTTT; CDR3 protein: CASSYRGSTDTQYF
J gene: TRBJ2-7; clone size: NA; D gene: NA; V gene: TRBV5-1; CDR3 DNA: TGCGCCAGCAGCTTGGTGGGTCAGGGGCCCTACGAGCAGTACTTC; CDR3 protein: CASSLVGQGPYEQYF
J gene: TRBJ1-2; clone size: NA; D gene: TRBD1; V gene: TRBV7-9; CDR3 DNA: TGTGCCAGCAGCTTTAGGACAGGGGGCTATGGCTACACCTTC; CDR3 protein: CASSFRTGGYGYTF
J gene: TRBJ1-5; clone size: NA; D gene: NA; V gene: TRBV19; CDR3 DNA: TGTGCCAGTAGTATAAGTCGGCAGGGAGGTGCGAATCAGCCCCAGCATTTT; CDR3 protein: CASSISRQGGANQPQHF
J gene: TRBJ1-3; clone size: NA; D gene: NA; V gene: TRBV14; CDR3 DNA: TGTGCCAGCAGCCAAGAAGCCCCCACCATATATTTT; CDR3 protein: CASSQEAPTIYF
J gene: TRBJ2-2; clone size: NA; D gene: NA; V gene: TRBV24-1; CDR3 DNA: TGTGCCACCAGTGATCGGGGGAGCGGTAGAAACACCGGGGAGCTGTTTTTT; CDR3 protein: CATSDRGSGRNTGELFF
J gene: TRBJ1-1; clone size: NA; D gene: TRBD1; V gene: TRBV5-1; CDR3 DNA: TGCGCCAGCAGCTCTACAGGGGGCGTAGCTTTCTTT; CDR3 protein: CASSSTGGVAFF
J gene: TRBJ1-1; clone size: NA; D gene: TRBD1; V gene: TRBV5-5; CDR3 DNA: TGTGCCAGCAGCTTGGGAGGGGGCGCGGTTGAAGCTTTCTTT; CDR3 protein: CASSLGGGAVEAFF
J gene: TRBJ2-6; clone size: NA; D gene: NA; V gene: TRBV7-9; CDR3 DNA: TGTGCCGCAGGGGCGAGGTCTGGGGCCAACGTCCTGACTTTC; CDR3 protein: CAAGARSGANVLTF
J gene: TRBJ2-5; clone size: NA; D gene: TRBD1; V gene: TRBV7-6; CDR3 DNA: TGTGCCAGCAGCTTAACGACAGGGCGTTCAGAGACCCAGTACTTC; CDR3 protein: CASSLTTGRSETQYF
J gene: TRBJ1-1; clone size: NA; D gene: TRBD1; V gene: TRBV5-1; CDR3 DNA: TGCGCCAGCAGCTTGGGTGGGACAGGGACAAGAGGCACTGAAGCTTTCTTT; CDR3 protein: CASSLGGTGTRGTEAFF
J gene: TRBJ2-1; clone size: NA; D gene: NA; V gene: TRBV28; CDR3 DNA: TGTGCCAGCATCCTGGAGGGAGGAAAGTACAATGAGCAGTTCTTC; CDR3 protein: CASILEGGKYNEQFF
J gene: TRBJ1-5; clone size: NA; D gene: NA; V gene: TRBV18; CDR3 DNA: TGTGCCAGCTCACCATGGGGAGGCAATCAGCCCCAGCATTTT; CDR3 protein: CASSPWGGNQPQHF
J gene: TRBJ1-3; clone size: few; D gene: NA; V gene: TRBV11-3; CDR3 DNA: TGTGCCAGCAGCTTAGCGGTTCACCAGCGCACCATATATTTT; CDR3 protein: CASSLAVHQRTIYF
J gene: TRBJ1-3; clone size: NA; D gene: NA; V gene: TRBV6-5; CDR3 DNA: TGTGCCAGCAGTTCGGTGAACTCTGGAAACACCATATATTTT; CDR3 protein: CASSSVNSGNTIYF
J gene: TRBJ2-5; clone size: NA; D gene: TRBD1; V gene: TRBV5-1; CDR3 DNA: TGCGCCAGCAGCGCGACCGGGACAGGGGGCACGGAGACCCAGTACTTC; CDR3 protein: CASSATGTGGTETQYF
J gene: TRBJ2-4; clone size: NA; D gene: TRBD1; V gene: TRBV5-1; CDR3 DNA: TGCGCCAGCAGCTTTCTACCTGCCACTCACACCGGGACAGGGGAACTAGCCAAAAACATTCAGTACTTC; CDR3 protein: CASSFLPATHTGTGELAKNIQYF
J gene: TRBJ2-1; clone size: few; D gene: TRBD2; V gene: TRBV19; CDR3 DNA: TGTGCCAGTAGTATTTGGAGTAGCGGGAGGGTCAATGAGCAGTTCTTC; CDR3 protein: CASSIWSSGRVNEQFF
J gene: TRBJ1-1; clone size: NA; D gene: NA; V gene: TRBV4-3; CDR3 DNA: TGCGCCAGCAGCCAAGAGCACAGGTCCATCGCTTTCTTT; CDR3 protein: CASSQEHRSIAFF
J gene: TRBJ2-1; clone size: NA; D gene: TRBD1; V gene: TRBV4-1; CDR3 DNA: TGCGCCAGCAGCCAAGATGGACAGGGAAGGGTCTTC; CDR3 protein: CASSQDGQGRVF
J gene: TRBJ2-3; clone size: NA; D gene: TRBD1; V gene: TRBV6-6; CDR3 DNA: TGTGCCAGCAGTACCGGGACAGGGTACACAGATACGCAGTATTTT; CDR3 protein: CASSTGTGYTDTQYF
J gene: TRBJ1-1; clone size: NA; D gene: NA; V gene: TRBV9; CDR3 DNA: TGTGCCAGCAGCGGAGGGGGGGTCGAGAACACTGAAGCTTTCTTT; CDR3 protein: CASSGGGVENTEAFF
J gene: TRBJ2-1; clone size: NA; D gene: NA; V gene: TRBV2; CDR3 DNA: TGTGCCAGCGGACGGACTAGGGGGTCCTACAATGAGCAGTTCTTC; CDR3 protein: CASGRTRGSYNEQFF
J gene: TRBJ1-1; clone size: NA; D gene: NA; V gene: TRBV18; CDR3 DNA: TGTGCCAGCTCACCAAATCCCCAGTTTGAAGCTTTCTTT; CDR3 protein: CASSPNPQFEAFF
J gene: TRBJ2-7; clone size: NA; D gene: TRBD2; V gene: TRBV9; CDR3 DNA: TGTGCCAGCAGCGTAGCTGGCGGGGGAAACGAGCAGTACTTC; CDR3 protein: CASSVAGGGNEQYF
J gene: TRBJ2-7; clone size: NA; D gene: NA; V gene: TRBV7-2; CDR3 DNA: TGTGCCAGCAGCTTTTGGGGCGGGGCGACCTACGAGCAGTACTTC; CDR3 protein: CASSFWGGATYEQYF
J gene: TRBJ1-6; clone size: NA; D gene: NA; V gene: TRBV11-2; CDR3 DNA: TGTGCCAGCAGCTTAGGACTAGATTCACCCCTCCACTTT; CDR3 protein: CASSLGLDSPLHF
J gene: TRBJ1-5; clone size: NA; D gene: TRBD1; V gene: TRBV9; CDR3 DNA: TGTGCCAGCAGCCCCGACAGGGCCCCCAATCAGCCCCAGCATTTT; CDR3 protein: CASSPDRAPNQPQHF
J gene: TRBJ1-2; clone size: NA; D gene: NA; V gene: TRBV27; CDR3 DNA: TGTGCCAGCAGGGCACAAGGAGCTAACTATGGCTACACCTTC; CDR3 protein: CASRAQGANYGYTF
J gene: TRBJ2-1; clone size: NA; D gene: NA; V gene: TRBV18; CDR3 DNA: TGTGCCAGCTCAAAGTCCGGGACACCGATCAATGAGCAGTTCTTC; CDR3 protein: CASSKSGTPINEQFF
J gene: TRBJ1-1; clone size: few; D gene: NA; V gene: TRBV7-2; CDR3 DNA: TGTGCCAGCAGCCCCGTTCGGGGTCTGGACACTGAAGCTTTCTTT; CDR3 protein: CASSPVRGLDTEAFF
J gene: TRBJ1-3; clone size: NA; D gene: TRBD1; V gene: TRBV9; CDR3 DNA: TGTGCCAGCAGCGTAGGGGACAGAACATCTGGAAACACCATATATTTT; CDR3 protein: CASSVGDRTSGNTIYF
J gene: TRBJ2-3; clone size: NA; D gene: NA; V gene: TRBV10-3; CDR3 DNA: TGTGCCATCAGTACAGGGTCTGCGCAGTATTTT; CDR3 protein: CAISTGSAQYF
J gene: TRBJ2-3; clone size: NA; D gene: TRBD2; V gene: TRBV10-2; CDR3 DNA: TGCGCCAGCAGTGTCGTTGGACTAGCGGGAACAGATACGCAGTATTTT; CDR3 protein: CASSVVGLAGTDTQYF
J gene: TRBJ1-1; clone size: NA; D gene: TRBD1; V gene: TRBV5-1; CDR3 DNA: TGCGCCAGCAGCTTGGGGGACAGGGAAGGTGGGGAAGCTTTCTTT; CDR3 protein: CASSLGDREGGEAFF
J gene: TRBJ1-1; clone size: NA; D gene: NA; V gene: TRBV28; CDR3 DNA: TGTGCCAGCAGTGGAGGGAAGACTGAAGCTTTCTTT; CDR3 protein: CASSGGKTEAFF
J gene: TRBJ1-5; clone size: NA; D gene: NA; V gene: TRBV5-6; CDR3 DNA: TGTGCCAGCAGTTCAGGCCGGGGGTACTATAGCAATCAGCCCCAGCATTTT; CDR3 protein: CASSSGRGYYSNQPQHF
J gene: TRBJ1-2; clone size: NA; D gene: NA; V gene: TRBV5-4; CDR3 DNA: TGTGCCAGCAGCTTGGGGGGAGGTGGCAGAACCTTC; CDR3 protein: CASSLGGGGRTF
J gene: TRBJ1-6; clone size: once; D gene: TRBD1; V gene: TRBV28; CDR3 DNA: TGTGCCAGCAGTCAGACGGGGACAGGGACTAATTCACCCCTCCACTTT; CDR3 protein: CASSQTGTGTNSPLHF
J gene: TRBJ1-4; clone size: NA; D gene: TRBD1; V gene: TRBV4-3; CDR3 DNA: TGCGCCAGCAGCCACCTGGGGACAGGCCAACATGAAAAACTGTTTTTT; CDR3 protein: CASSHLGTGQHEKLFF
J gene: TRBJ1-1; clone size: NA; D gene: NA; V gene: TRBV28; CDR3 DNA: TGTGCCAGCACCCCCCAGTCGGGGGTTAGTAAAGCTTTCTTT; CDR3 protein: CASTPQSGVSKAFF
J gene: TRBJ1-2; clone size: NA; D gene: NA; V gene: TRBV4-3; CDR3 DNA: TGCGCCAGCAGCCGCGCACAGGGCGCGAATGGCTACACCTTC; CDR3 protein: CASSRAQGANGYTF
J gene: TRBJ2-3; clone size: NA; D gene: TRBD2; V gene: TRBV18; CDR3 DNA: TGTGCCAGCTCACCAGCGAGCGGGGGGGGCACAGATACGCAGTATTTT; CDR3 protein: CASSPASGGGTDTQYF
J gene: TRBJ1-3; clone size: NA; D gene: NA; V gene: TRBV28; CDR3 DNA: TGTGCCAGCAGTTCGACAGTCCGCTCTGGAAACACCATATATTTT; CDR3 protein: CASSSTVRSGNTIYF
J gene: TRBJ2-2; clone size: NA; D gene: NA; V gene: TRBV7-3; CDR3 DNA: TGTGCCAGCAGCCGCTCAGGGGGGCCGAACACCGGGGAGCTGTTTTTT; CDR3 protein: CASSRSGGPNTGELFF
J gene: TRBJ1-1; clone size: NA; D gene: NA; V gene: TRBV5-1; CDR3 DNA: TGCGCCAGCAGCCCCCGAACAGGGAAGGGGAACACTGAAGCTTTCTTT; CDR3 protein: CASSPRTGKGNTEAFF
J gene: TRBJ1-2; clone size: NA; D gene: TRBD1; V gene: TRBV4-2; CDR3 DNA: TGTGCCAGCCGAAGCCCGGACAGGATCCCCTATGGCTACACCTTC; CDR3 protein: CASRSPDRIPYGYTF
J gene: TRBJ2-2; clone size: once; D gene: TRBD2; V gene: TRBV6-5; CDR3 DNA: TGTGCCTCCAAGCGGGGGGCCGGGGACACCGGGGAGCTGTTTTTT; CDR3 protein: CASKRGAGDTGELFF
J gene: TRBJ2-5; clone size: NA; D gene: TRBD2; V gene: TRBV19; CDR3 DNA: TGTGCCAGTGGCTCTAGCGGGAGTTGGGAAGAGACCCAGTACTTC; CDR3 protein: CASGSSGSWEETQYF
J gene: TRBJ1-3; clone size: NA; D gene: TRBD1; V gene: TRBV7-6; CDR3 DNA: TGTGCCAGCAGCTTTGATGGGACAGGGGGAAACACCATATATTTT; CDR3 protein: CASSFDGTGGNTIYF
J gene: TRBJ1-2; clone size: NA; D gene: NA; V gene: TRBV28; CDR3 DNA: TGTGCCAGCAGTCATGCCTCCAAGGACAGCGAGTATGGCTACACCTTC; CDR3 protein: CASSHASKDSEYGYTF
J gene: TRBJ2-1; clone size: NA; D gene: NA; V gene: TRBV4-1; CDR3 DNA: TGCGCCAGCAGCCTAGACGTCGGGAGCTCCTACAATGAGCAGTTCTTC; CDR3 protein: CASSLDVGSSYNEQFF
J gene: TRBJ1-4; clone size: NA; D gene: NA; V gene: TRBV28; CDR3 DNA: TGTGCCAGCAGTTTAGGGGGGGCCGGTAATGAAAAACTGTTTTTT; CDR3 protein: CASSLGGAGNEKLFF
J gene: TRBJ2-6; clone size: NA; D gene: NA; V gene: TRBV5-1; CDR3 DNA: TGCGCCAGCAGCATAACGGTCTCTGGGGCCAACGTCCTGACTTTC; CDR3 protein: CASSITVSGANVLTF
J gene: TRBJ1-1; clone size: NA; D gene: NA; V gene: TRBV11-1; CDR3 DNA: TGTGCCAGCAGCTTTTCAGGGCCCACTGAAGCTTTCTTT; CDR3 protein: CASSFSGPTEAFF
J gene: TRBJ1-3; clone size: NA; D gene: NA; V gene: TRBV27; CDR3 DNA: TGTGCCAGCAGTTCCGCCGGATCAGGGCAGCGCAACACCATATATTTT; CDR3 protein: CASSSAGSGQRNTIYF